The T cell receptor (beta chain) under discussion was sequenced for a study of control samples from healthy donors and cancer patients. Using immunoSEQ multiplex PCR, the repertoire was profiled, and TCRdb retains in-frame clones only, with some absent. The data show under 150,000 clones, around 90% seen once. Per germline, CDR1 LGHNT and CDR2 FRNRAP. The CDR3 is made up of 15 amino acids. V was clipped by 3 bases and J by 4 bases; unmatched bases: 8. The chain carries TRBV12-5 and TRBJ2-5, with 7 bases identical to TRBD1. Sequencing was performed on blood. The receptor was derived from a man aged 30 to 39 in good health. CDR3 nucleotide sequence: TGTGCTAGTGGTTTACCTACAGGGGCCGGAGAGACCCAGTACTTC. Translated: CASGLPTGAGETQYF.